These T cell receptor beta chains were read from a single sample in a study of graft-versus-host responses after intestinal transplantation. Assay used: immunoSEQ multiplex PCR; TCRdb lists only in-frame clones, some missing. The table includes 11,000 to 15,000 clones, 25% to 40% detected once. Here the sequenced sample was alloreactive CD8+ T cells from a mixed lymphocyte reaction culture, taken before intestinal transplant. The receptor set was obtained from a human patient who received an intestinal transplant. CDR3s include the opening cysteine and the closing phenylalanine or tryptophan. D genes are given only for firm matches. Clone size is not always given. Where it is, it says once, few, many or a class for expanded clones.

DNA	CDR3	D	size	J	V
TGTGCCATCAGTGACCCAACTATGAGACAGGGGTTTTCGGCTTTCTTT	CAISDPTMRQGFSAFF	TRBD1	-	TRBJ1-1	TRBV10-3
TGTGCCAGCAGCCCCCAGGGAGCGGGGGCCTTCTCCTACGAGCAGTACTTC	CASSPQGAGAFSYEQYF	TRBD2	few	TRBJ2-7	TRBV7-9
TGTGCCAGCAGTTCCCAGGGTGGGGGGTACCAAGAGACCCAGTACTTC	CASSSQGGGYQETQYF	-	few	TRBJ2-5	TRBV6-5
TGTGCCTGGAGTGCCGAAGGGGGCTACGAGCAGTACTTC	CAWSAEGGYEQYF	-	-	TRBJ2-7	TRBV30
TGTGCCAGCAGCTCAGAGACTAGCGGGACCCCCTACGAGCAGTACTTC	CASSSETSGTPYEQYF	TRBD2	-	TRBJ2-7	TRBV7-9
TGCGCCAGCAGCCAAGATCGAGGGAGGTGGGTGGAGGGCTACACCTTC	CASSQDRGRWVEGYTF	-	-	TRBJ1-2	TRBV4-3
TGCGCCAGCAGCCAAGATAGGGCAGGGGGCGATCAGCCCCAGCATTTT	CASSQDRAGGDQPQHF	TRBD1	few	TRBJ1-5	TRBV4-3
TGTGCCAGCAGCTTAGGACTAGCGGCCTCCTACGAGCAGTACTTC	CASSLGLAASYEQYF	TRBD2	few	TRBJ2-7	TRBV7-9
TGCGCCAGCAGCCATGGGACTGGCTCTGGAAACACCATATATTTT	CASSHGTGSGNTIYF	-	-	TRBJ1-3	TRBV4-3
TGTGCCAGCAGTTTGAGCGGGGGGGCCCTGGCAGATACGCAGTATTTT	CASSLSGGALADTQYF	TRBD2	-	TRBJ2-3	TRBV27
TGCAGCGTTTCTAGCGGGGGCGGTGAGCAGTACTTC	CSVSSGGGEQYF	TRBD2	-	TRBJ2-7	TRBV29-1
TGTGCCAGCAGCTCAGATCCCTACGAGCAGTACTTC	CASSSDPYEQYF	-	-	TRBJ2-7	TRBV9
TGTGCCAGCAGTTACCATCTCGGGGGTGCCGGCTACACCTTC	CASSYHLGGAGYTF	-	-	TRBJ1-2	TRBV6-5
TGTGCCTGGAGTGTGGTCTCTACAGGGGTCGGGGAGCTGTTTTTT	CAWSVVSTGVGELFF	TRBD1	-	TRBJ2-2	TRBV30
TGTGCCAGCAGTTACTCGTTAGGGGGGGCCTACAATGAGCAGTTCTTC	CASSYSLGGAYNEQFF	-	few	TRBJ2-1	TRBV6-5
TGTGCCAGCAGCTTAGTCTCGGGAGGGTGGGAAACTGAAGCTTTCTTT	CASSLVSGGWETEAFF	-	few	TRBJ1-1	TRBV7-2
TGTGCCAGCAGCGCAGAGAGGAGCACGAGGAAACTGTTTTTT	CASSAERSTRKLFF	-	few	TRBJ1-4	TRBV6-5